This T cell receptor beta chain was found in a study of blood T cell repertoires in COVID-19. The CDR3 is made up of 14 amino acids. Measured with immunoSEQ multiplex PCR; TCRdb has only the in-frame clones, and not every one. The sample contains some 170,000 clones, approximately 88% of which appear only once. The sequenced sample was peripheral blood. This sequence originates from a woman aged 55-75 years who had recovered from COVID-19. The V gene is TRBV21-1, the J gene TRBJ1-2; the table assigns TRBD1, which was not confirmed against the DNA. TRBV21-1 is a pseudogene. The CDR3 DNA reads TGTGCCAGCAGCCGACGACAGGGGGCAATTGGCTACACCTTC. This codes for CASSRRQGAIGYTF.